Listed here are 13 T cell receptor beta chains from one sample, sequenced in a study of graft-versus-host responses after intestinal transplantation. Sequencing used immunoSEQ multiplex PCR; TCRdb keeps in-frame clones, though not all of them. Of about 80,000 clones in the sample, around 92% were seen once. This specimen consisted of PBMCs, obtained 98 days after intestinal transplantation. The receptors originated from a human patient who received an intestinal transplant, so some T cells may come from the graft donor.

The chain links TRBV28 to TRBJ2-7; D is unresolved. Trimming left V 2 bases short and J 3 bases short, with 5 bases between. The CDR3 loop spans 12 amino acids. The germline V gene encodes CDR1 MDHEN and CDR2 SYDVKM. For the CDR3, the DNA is TGTGCCAGCAGTTTAACGGGCTACGAGCAGTACTTC. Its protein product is CASSLTGYEQYF.

The CDR3: CASSWAAGSTDTQYF. The DNA of the CDR3 is TGTGCCAGCAGCTGGGCCGCGGGGAGCACAGATACGCAGTATTTT. The V call is TRBV11-2, the J call TRBJ2-3, with a weak D call TRBD2 (6 bases). The CDR3 extends over 15 amino acids. Per germline, CDR1 SGHAT and CDR2 FQNNGV. Trimming removed 4 bases at V and 0 bases at J, with 11 bases between.

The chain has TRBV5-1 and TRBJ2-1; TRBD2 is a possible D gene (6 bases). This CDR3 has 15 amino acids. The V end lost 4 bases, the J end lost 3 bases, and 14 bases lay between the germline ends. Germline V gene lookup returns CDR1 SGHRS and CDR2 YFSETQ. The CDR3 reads CASSAGSTNYNEQFF. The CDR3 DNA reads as TGCGCCAGCAGCGCGGGATCTACGAACTACAATGAGCAGTTCTTC.

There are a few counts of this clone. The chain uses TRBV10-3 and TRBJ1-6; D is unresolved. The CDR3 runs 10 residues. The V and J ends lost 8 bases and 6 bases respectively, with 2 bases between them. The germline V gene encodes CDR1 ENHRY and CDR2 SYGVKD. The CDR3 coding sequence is TGTGCCATCGTTAATTCACCCCTCCACTTT. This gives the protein CAIVNSPLHF.

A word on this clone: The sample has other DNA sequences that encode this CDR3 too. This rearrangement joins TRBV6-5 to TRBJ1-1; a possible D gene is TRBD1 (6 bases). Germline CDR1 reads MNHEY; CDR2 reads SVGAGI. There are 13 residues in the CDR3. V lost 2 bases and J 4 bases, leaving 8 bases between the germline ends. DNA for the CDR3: TGTGCCAGCAGTTACGGAGGGGGCACTGAAGCTTTCTTT. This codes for CASSYGGGTEAFF.

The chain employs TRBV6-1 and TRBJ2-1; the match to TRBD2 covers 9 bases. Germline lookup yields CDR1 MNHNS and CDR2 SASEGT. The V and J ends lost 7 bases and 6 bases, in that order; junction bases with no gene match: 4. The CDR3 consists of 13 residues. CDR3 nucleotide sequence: TGTGCCAGCAAGGGACTAGCTCTCAATGAGCAGTTCTTC. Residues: CASKGLALNEQFF.

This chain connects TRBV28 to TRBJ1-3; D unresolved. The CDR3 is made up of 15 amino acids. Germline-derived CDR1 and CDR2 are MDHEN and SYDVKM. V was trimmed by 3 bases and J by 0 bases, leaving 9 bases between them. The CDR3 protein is CASSLGYSSGNTIYF. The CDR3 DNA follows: TGTGCCAGCAGTTTGGGATACTCCTCTGGAAACACCATATATTTT.

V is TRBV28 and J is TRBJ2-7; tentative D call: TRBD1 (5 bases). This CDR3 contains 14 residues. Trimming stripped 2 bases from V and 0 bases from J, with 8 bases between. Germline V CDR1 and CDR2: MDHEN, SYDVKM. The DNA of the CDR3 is TGTGCCAGCAGTTTAATGACAGCCTCCTACGAGCAGTACTTC. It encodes CASSLMTASYEQYF.

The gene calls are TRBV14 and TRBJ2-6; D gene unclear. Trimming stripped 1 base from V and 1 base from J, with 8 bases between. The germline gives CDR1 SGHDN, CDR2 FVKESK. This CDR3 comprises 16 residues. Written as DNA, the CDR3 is TGTGCCAGCAGCCAAGTAATGGGATCTGGGGCCAACGTCCTGACTTTC. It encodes CASSQVMGSGANVLTF.

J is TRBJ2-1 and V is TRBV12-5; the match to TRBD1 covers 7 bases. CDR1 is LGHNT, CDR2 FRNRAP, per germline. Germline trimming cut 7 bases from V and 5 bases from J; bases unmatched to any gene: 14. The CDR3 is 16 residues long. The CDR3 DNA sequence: TGTGCTAGTGCCCTCCCGGAAGACAGGGAGCACAATGAGCAGTTCTTC. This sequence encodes CASALPEDREHNEQFF.

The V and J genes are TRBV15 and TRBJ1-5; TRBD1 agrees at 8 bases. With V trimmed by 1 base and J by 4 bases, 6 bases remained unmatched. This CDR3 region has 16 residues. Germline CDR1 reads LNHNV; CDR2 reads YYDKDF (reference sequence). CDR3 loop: CATSRAQGAANQPQHF. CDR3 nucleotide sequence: TGTGCCACCAGCAGAGCGCAGGGGGCTGCTAATCAGCCCCAGCATTTT.

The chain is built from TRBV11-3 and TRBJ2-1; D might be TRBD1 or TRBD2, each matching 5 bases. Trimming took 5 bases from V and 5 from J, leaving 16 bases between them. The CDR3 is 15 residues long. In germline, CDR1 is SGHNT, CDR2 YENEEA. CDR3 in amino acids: CASSPRDLLDNEQFF. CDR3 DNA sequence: TGTGCCAGCAGCCCTCGGGACCTACTAGACAATGAGCAGTTCTTC.

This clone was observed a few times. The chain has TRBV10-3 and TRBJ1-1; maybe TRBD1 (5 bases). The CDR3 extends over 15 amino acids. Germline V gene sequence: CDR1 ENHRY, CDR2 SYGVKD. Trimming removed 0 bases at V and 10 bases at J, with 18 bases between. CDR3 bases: TGTGCCATCAGTGAGTCTGGGGAGGGGTTGGTGGGAGCTTTCTTT. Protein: CAISESGEGLVGAFF.